The 14 T cell receptor beta chains in this list originate from one sample, sequenced in a study of beta chain features in type 1 diabetes. Sequencing targeted expressed TCRB transcripts, as all isolated RNA had been reverse transcribed. Only in-frame clones appear in the TCRdb table, and some are missing; sequencing was by immunoSEQ multiplex PCR. The sample lists roughly 610,000 clones; around 15% were seen once. Sequenced: naive CD4+ T cells from blood. The source is a man aged 18 to 30 in good health.

The CDR3 bases are TGTGCCAGCAGCTCGACGGGACAGAACACTGAAGCTTTCTTT. Translating it yields CASSSTGQNTEAFF. The chain has TRBV7-3 and TRBJ1-1, with D perhaps matching TRBD1 (6 bases). There are 14 residues in the CDR3. Germline V gene data show CDR1 as SGHTA and CDR2 as FQGTGA. V shed 4 bases and J shed 1 base, with 10 bases lying between them.

This clone was observed a handful of times. The rearrangement uses TRBV30 and TRBJ1-4; D gene uncertain. The CDR3 covers 15 residues. In germline, CDR1 is GTSNPN, CDR2 SVGIG (reference sequence). Trimming shortened V by 5 bases and J by 5 bases, and 18 bases separated the two germline ends. The CDR3 sequence is CAWSTGNRLNEKLFF. CDR3 nucleotide sequence: TGTGCCTGGTCCACTGGGAACAGACTAAATGAAAAACTGTTTTTT.

This clone was seen a handful of times. The rearrangement uses TRBV11-1 and TRBJ2-7; TRBD2 aligns across 9 bases. The V segment lost 9 bases and the J segment 6 bases; nucleotides outside the gene matches: 9. The CDR3 extends over 13 amino acids. Germline V gene lookup returns CDR1 SGHAT and CDR2 FQDESV (reference sequence). This CDR3 is CASSLAGVGEQYF. The CDR3 region has the DNA TGTGCCAGTTCGTTAGCGGGAGTTGGCGAGCAGTACTTC.

There are a few counts of this clone. This rearrangement joins TRBV19 to TRBJ2-2, with a weak D call TRBD2 (5 bases). V gave up 6 bases and J gave up 1 base, with 18 bases separating them. The germline CDR1 and CDR2 sequences are LNHDA and SQIVND (reference sequence). This CDR3 has 17 amino acids. The CDR3: CASRPGFRLGNTGELFF. Here the CDR3 DNA reads TGTGCCAGTAGGCCGGGATTCCGGCTGGGGAACACCGGGGAGCTGTTTTTT.

The CDR3 protein is CSVEGTRTYNEQFF. The CDR3 DNA is TGCAGCGTTGAGGGGACTAGAACCTACAATGAGCAGTTCTTC. The rearrangement uses TRBV29-1 and TRBJ2-1, with 8 bases that match TRBD2. Germline V gives CDR1 SQVTM, CDR2 ANQGSEA. The CDR3 loop spans 14 amino acids. V shed 3 bases, J shed 2 bases, and the junction held 3 bases outside the gene matches.

V is TRBV20-1 and J is TRBJ1-2, with unresolved D. Germline V gives CDR1 DFQATT, CDR2 SNEGSKA (reference sequence). The CDR3 spans 11 residues. CDR3 amino acids: CRATVNYGYTF. CDR3 bases: TGCAGGGCGACGGTTAACTATGGCTACACCTTC.

This clone was detected only a few times. This rearrangement joins TRBV10-3 to TRBJ1-1; 9 nucleotides line up with TRBD1. V dropped 6 bases and J dropped 3; count of bases not matched to a gene: 5. CDR1 and CDR2 (germline): ENHRY, SYGVKD. The CDR3 has 14 residues. Here the CDR3 DNA reads TGTGCCATCAGCCCACAGGGGGCTGACACTGAAGCTTTCTTT. Its translation: CAISPQGADTEAFF.

This clone has a single count. The chain carries TRBV4-3 and TRBJ1-2; 7 bases are shared with TRBD1. Trimming cost V 1 base and J 2 bases; bases outside gene matches: 7. Per the germline V gene, CDR1 is LGHNA and CDR2 is YSLEER. The CDR3 covers 16 residues. CDR3 nucleotide sequence: TGCGCCAGCAGCCAAGCCCAAACAGGGGTGAACTATGGCTACACCTTC. Translated: CASSQAQTGVNYGYTF.

This clone occurred a few times. The gene calls are TRBV18 and TRBJ1-1, with D tentatively TRBD1 (5 bases). Per germline, CDR1 KGHSH and CDR2 LQKENI. Trimming left V 2 bases short and J 10 bases short, with 11 bases between. The CDR3 runs 12 residues. CDR3 bases: TGTGCCAGCTCACCAAGCGGCGGGGGAGCTTTCTTT. This translates into CASSPSGGGAFF.

J is TRBJ2-2 and V is TRBV5-1, with a tentative D call TRBD2 (6 bases). Trimming took 7 bases from V and 6 from J, leaving 19 bases between them. The CDR3 runs to 15 residues. Per germline, CDR1 SGHRS and CDR2 YFSETQ. The CDR3 sequence: CASRIADSTPGELFF. CDR3 DNA sequence: TGCGCCAGCCGCATAGCGGACTCCACCCCCGGGGAGCTGTTTTTT.

The CDR3 nucleotides read TGTGCCATCAAAGGGAACGCGGACAGCAATCAGCCCCAGCATTTT. It translates to CAIKGNADSNQPQHF. The chain carries TRBV10-3 and TRBJ1-5; D is unclear. Germline lookup yields CDR1 ENHRY and CDR2 SYGVKD. The CDR3 spans 15 residues. V gave up 7 bases and J gave up 1 base, with 14 bases separating them.

This clone was seen a handful of times. This rearrangement joins TRBV23-1 to TRBJ2-7, with D unclear. TRBV23-1 is assigned to the ORF class and has an uncertain function. This CDR3 has 13 residues. V was pared by 1 base and J by 12 bases, with 16 bases between. The DNA of the CDR3 is TGCGCCAGCAGTCAATTAAACAAATTCTCGTGGTACTTC. Translating gives CASSQLNKFSWYF.

The chain recombines TRBV28 with TRBJ2-1; D remains ambiguous. The CDR3 has 18 amino acids. Germline V lookup: CDR1 MDHEN, CDR2 SYDVKM. V was pared by 1 base and J by 0 bases, with 16 bases between. The CDR3 reads CASSLSWGWVSSYNEQFF. The CDR3 DNA follows: TGTGCCAGCAGTTTATCTTGGGGATGGGTAAGCTCCTACAATGAGCAGTTCTTC.

The chain joins TRBV5-4 to TRBJ1-2; D call uncertain. The germline V gene encodes CDR1 SGHNT and CDR2 YYREEE (reference sequence). The CDR3 has 15 amino acids. Between the trimmed V and J ends, which lost 0 bases and 4 bases, there was a span of 13 bases. The CDR3 sequence: CASSLAAGDVYGYTF. As DNA, the CDR3 is TGTGCCAGCAGCTTGGCTGCGGGCGACGTCTATGGCTACACCTTC.